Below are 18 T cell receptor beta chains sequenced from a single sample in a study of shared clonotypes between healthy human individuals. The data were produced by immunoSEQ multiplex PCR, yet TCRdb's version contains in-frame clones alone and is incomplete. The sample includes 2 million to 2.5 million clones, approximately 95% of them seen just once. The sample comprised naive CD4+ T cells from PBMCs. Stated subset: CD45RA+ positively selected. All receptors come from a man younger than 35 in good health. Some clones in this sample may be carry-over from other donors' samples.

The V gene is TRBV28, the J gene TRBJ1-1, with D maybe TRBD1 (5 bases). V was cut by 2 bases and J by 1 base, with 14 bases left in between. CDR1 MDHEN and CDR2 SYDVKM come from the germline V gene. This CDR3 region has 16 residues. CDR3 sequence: CASSLGPYGANTEAFF. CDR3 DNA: TGTGCCAGCAGTTTAGGGCCCTATGGGGCGAACACTGAAGCTTTCTTT.

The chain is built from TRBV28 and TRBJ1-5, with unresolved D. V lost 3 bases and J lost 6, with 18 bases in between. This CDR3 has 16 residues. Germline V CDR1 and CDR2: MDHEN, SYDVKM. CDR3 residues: CASSFLGTNPGQPQHF. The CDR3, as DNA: TGTGCCAGCAGTTTTTTAGGTACAAATCCGGGTCAGCCCCAGCATTTT. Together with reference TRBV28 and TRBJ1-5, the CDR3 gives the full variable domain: DVKVTQSSRYLVKRTGEKVFLECVQDMDHENMFWYRQDPGLGLRLIYFSYDVKMKEKGDIPEGYSVSREKKERFSLILESASTNQTSMYLCASSFLGTNPGQPQHFGDGTRLSIL.

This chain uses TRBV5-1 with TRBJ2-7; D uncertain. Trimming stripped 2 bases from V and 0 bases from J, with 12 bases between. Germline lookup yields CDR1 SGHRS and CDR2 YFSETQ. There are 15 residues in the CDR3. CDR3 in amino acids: CASSLPDFSSYEQYF. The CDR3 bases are TGCGCCAGCAGCTTACCCGACTTTAGCTCCTACGAGCAGTACTTC.

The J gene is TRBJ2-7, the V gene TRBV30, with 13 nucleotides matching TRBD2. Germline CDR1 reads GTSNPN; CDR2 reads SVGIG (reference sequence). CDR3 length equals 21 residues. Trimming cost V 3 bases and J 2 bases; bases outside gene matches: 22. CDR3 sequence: CAWSGGASGTSGIGSPYEQYF. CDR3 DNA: TGTGCCTGGAGCGGAGGGGCATCCGGGACTAGCGGGATTGGCAGCCCCTACGAGCAGTACTTC.

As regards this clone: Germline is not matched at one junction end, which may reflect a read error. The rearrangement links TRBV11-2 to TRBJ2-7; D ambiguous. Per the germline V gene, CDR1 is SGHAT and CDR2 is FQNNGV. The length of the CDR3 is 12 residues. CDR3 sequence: CASSLDPTEQYF. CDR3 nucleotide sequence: TGTGCCAGCAGCCTAGACCCAACCGAGCAGTACTTC.

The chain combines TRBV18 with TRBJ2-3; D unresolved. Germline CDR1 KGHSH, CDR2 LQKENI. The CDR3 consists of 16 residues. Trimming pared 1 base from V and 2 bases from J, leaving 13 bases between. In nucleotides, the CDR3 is TGTGCCAGCTCACCACAAAGGTGGGCGAACACAGATACGCAGTATTTT. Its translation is CASSPQRWANTDTQYF.

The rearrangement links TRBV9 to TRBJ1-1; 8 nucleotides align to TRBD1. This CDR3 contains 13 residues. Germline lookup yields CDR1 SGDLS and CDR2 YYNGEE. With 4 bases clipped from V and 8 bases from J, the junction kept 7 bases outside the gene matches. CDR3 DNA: TGTGCCAGCAGCCGGTCCCGGGACAGGGAAGCTTTCTTT. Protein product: CASSRSRDREAFF.

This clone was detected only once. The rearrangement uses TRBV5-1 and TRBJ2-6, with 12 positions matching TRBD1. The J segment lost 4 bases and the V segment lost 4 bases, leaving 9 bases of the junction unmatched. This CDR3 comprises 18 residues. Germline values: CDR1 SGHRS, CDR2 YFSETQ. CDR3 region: CASSPRDRGRMGANVLTF. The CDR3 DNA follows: TGCGCCAGCAGCCCCCGGGACAGGGGGCGAATGGGGGCCAACGTCCTGACTTTC.

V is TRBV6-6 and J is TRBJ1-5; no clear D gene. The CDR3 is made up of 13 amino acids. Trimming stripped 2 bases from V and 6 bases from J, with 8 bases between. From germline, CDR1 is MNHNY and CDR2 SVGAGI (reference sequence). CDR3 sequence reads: CASSYTGFQPQHF. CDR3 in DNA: TGTGCCAGCAGTTACACCGGGTTTCAGCCCCAGCATTTT.

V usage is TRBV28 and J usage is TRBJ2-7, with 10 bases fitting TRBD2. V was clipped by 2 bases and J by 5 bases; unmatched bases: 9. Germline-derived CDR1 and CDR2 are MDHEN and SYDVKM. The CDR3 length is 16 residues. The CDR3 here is CASSLESSGSFHEQYF. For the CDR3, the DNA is TGTGCCAGCAGTTTAGAGTCTAGCGGGAGTTTCCACGAGCAGTACTTC. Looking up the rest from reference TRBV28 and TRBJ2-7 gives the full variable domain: DVKVTQSSRYLVKRTGEKVFLECVQDMDHENMFWYRQDPGLGLRLIYFSYDVKMKEKGDIPEGYSVSREKKERFSLILESASTNQTSMYLCASSLESSGSFHEQYFGPGTRLTVT.

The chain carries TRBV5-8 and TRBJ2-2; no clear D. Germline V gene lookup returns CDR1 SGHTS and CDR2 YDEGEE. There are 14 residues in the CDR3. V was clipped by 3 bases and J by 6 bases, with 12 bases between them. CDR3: CASSSDPTPGELFF. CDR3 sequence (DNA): TGTGCCAGCAGCTCTGACCCGACACCCGGGGAGCTGTTTTTT.

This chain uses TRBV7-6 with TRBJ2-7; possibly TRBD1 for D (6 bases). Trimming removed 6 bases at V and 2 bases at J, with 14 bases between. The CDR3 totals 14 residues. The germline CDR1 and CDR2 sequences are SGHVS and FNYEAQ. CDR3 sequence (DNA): TGTGCCAGCAGTAAAGAAGGGACACCCTACGAGCAGTACTTC. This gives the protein CASSKEGTPYEQYF. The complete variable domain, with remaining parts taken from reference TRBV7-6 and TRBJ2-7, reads GAGVSQSPRYKVTKRGQDVALRCDPISGHVSLYWYRQALGQGPEFLTYFNYEAQQDKSGLPNDRFSAERPEGSISTLTIQRTEQRDSAMYRCASSKEGTPYEQYFGPGTRLTVT.

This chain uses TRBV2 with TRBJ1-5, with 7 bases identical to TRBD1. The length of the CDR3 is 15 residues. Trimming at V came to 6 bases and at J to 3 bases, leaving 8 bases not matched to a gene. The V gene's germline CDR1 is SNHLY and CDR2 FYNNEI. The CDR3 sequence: CASSGGQAINQPQHF. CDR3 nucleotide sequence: TGTGCCAGCAGCGGTGGACAGGCGATCAATCAGCCCCAGCATTTT. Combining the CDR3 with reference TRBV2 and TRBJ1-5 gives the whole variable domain EPEVTQTPSHQVTQMGQEVILRCVPISNHLYFYWYRQILGQKVEFLVSFYNNEISEKSEIFDDQFSVERPDGSNFTLKIRSTKLEDSAMYFCASSGGQAINQPQHFGDGTRLSIL.

The CDR3 reads CASSLRGWRRESTDTQYF. The CDR3 nucleotides are TGTGCCAGCAGCTTAAGAGGATGGCGGAGAGAAAGCACAGATACGCAGTATTTT. The gene calls are TRBV7-3 and TRBJ2-3; D gene unclear. Trimming left V 1 base short and J 0 bases short, with 17 bases between. The CDR3 is 18 amino acids. Germline V gene lookup returns CDR1 SGHTA and CDR2 FQGTGA.

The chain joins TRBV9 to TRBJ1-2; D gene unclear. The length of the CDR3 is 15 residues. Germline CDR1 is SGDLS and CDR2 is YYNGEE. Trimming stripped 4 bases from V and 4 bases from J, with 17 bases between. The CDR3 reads CASSPQGVVGYGYTF. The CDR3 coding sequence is TGTGCCAGCAGCCCCCAAGGTGTAGTTGGCTATGGCTACACCTTC.

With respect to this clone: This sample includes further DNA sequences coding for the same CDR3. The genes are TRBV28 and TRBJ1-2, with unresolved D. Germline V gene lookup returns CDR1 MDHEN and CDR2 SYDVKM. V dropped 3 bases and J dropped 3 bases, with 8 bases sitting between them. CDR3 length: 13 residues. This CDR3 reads CASSLPGDYGYTF. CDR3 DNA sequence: TGTGCCAGCAGTTTGCCCGGAGACTATGGCTACACCTTC.

The CDR3: CASSRDTRGEQYF. DNA for the CDR3: TGTGCCAGCAGCCGGGACACCCGGGGGGAGCAGTACTTC. V and J are TRBV6-5 and TRBJ2-7; D possibly uses TRBD1 or TRBD2 (6 bases each). This CDR3 is 13 amino acids long. V lost 6 bases, J lost 7 bases, and 16 bases lay in between. The germline V gene encodes CDR1 MNHEY and CDR2 SVGAGI.

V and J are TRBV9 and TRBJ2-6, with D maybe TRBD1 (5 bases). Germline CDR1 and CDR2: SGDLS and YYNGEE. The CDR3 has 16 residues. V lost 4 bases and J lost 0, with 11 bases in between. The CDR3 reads CASSHSRDSGANVLTF. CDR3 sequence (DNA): TGTGCCAGCAGCCACTCCAGGGACTCTGGGGCCAACGTCCTGACTTTC. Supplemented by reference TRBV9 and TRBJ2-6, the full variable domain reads DSGVTQTPKHLITATGQRVTLRCSPRSGDLSVYWYQQSLDQGLQFLIQYYNGEERAKGNILERFSAQQFPDLHSELNLSSLELGDSALYFCASSHSRDSGANVLTFGAGSRLTVL.